The rows below give T cell receptor beta chains drawn from one sample of a study of spatial heterogeneity in lung cancer. TCRdb independently ran MiXCR on the 5' RACE reads; one entry per CDR3 protein. The table includes 15,000 or so distinct CDR3 sequences, about 4.4% detected once. The input for sequencing was lung tumor tissue, taken at surgery. Every receptor here comes from a female donor with early-stage non-small cell lung cancer. The CDR3 runs from the conserved cysteine through the conserved F or W. Fields, in order: D gene, clone size, V gene, J gene, CDR3 protein, CDR3 DNA. The D gene is left open where the match is weak. Some rows have no size entry. The others give once, few or many, or a class for an expanded clone.

TRBD1	many	TRBV19	TRBJ2-2	CASRQLGDRGVQSRELFF	TGTGCCAGTCGCCAACTGGGGGACAGGGGCGTTCAAAGCCGGGAGCTGTTTTTT
.	many	TRBV20-1	TRBJ2-7	CSARVGRGPYEQYF	TGCAGTGCTAGAGTCGGCAGGGGACCCTACGAGCAGTACTTC
TRBD1	few	TRBV11-2	TRBJ1-3	CASSLQTGGNTIYF	TGTGCCAGCAGCTTACAGACAGGGGGAAACACCATATATTTT
.	many	TRBV12-3/TRBV12-4	TRBJ1-1	CASNWGDTEAFF	TGTGCCAGCAACTGGGGGGACACTGAAGCTTTCTTT
TRBD2	medium-sized	TRBV6-5	TRBJ2-2	CASRRTSGAFANTGELFF	TGTGCCAGCCGGAGGACTAGCGGAGCGTTCGCGAACACCGGGGAGCTGTTTTTT
.	many	TRBV7-2	TRBJ2-3	CASSLQVESTDTQYF	TGTGCCAGCAGCCTACAGGTTGAATCCACAGATACGCAGTATTTT
.	many	TRBV6-6	TRBJ2-1	CASSYSPRDEQFF	TGTGCCAGCAGTTACTCACCACGGGATGAGCAGTTCTTC
TRBD1	few	TRBV20-1	TRBJ2-2	CSARLRGRKNTGELFF	TGCAGTGCTAGGTTAAGGGGGCGTAAGAACACCGGGGAGCTGTTTTTT
.	few	TRBV4-3	TRBJ2-7	CASSPQGEDEQYF	TGCGCCAGCAGCCCCCAGGGGGAGGACGAGCAGTACTTC
TRBD1	many	TRBV27	TRBJ2-7	CASSKGQGANEQYF	TGTGCCAGCAGTAAGGGACAGGGGGCGAACGAGCAGTACTTC
.	many	TRBV25-1	TRBJ1-1	CASSINGRGFMNTEAFF	TGTGCCAGCAGCATAAACGGGAGGGGCTTCATGAACACTGAAGCTTTCTTT
.	medium-sized	TRBV7-2	TRBJ2-7	CASSGRQLYEQYF	TGTGCCAGCAGCGGCCGACAGCTTTACGAGCAGTACTTC
.	many	TRBV6-1	TRBJ2-1	CASSEALRGSPSYNEQFF	TGTGCCAGCAGTGAAGCCCTGAGGGGGAGCCCCTCCTACAATGAGCAGTTCTTC
TRBD1	few	TRBV19	TRBJ1-1	CASSRDRVNTEAFF	TGTGCCAGTAGTAGAGACAGGGTAAACACTGAAGCTTTCTTT
.	many	TRBV7-9	TRBJ2-3	CASSLRTDTQYF	TGTGCCAGCAGCTTACGTACAGATACGCAGTATTTT
.	many	TRBV29-1	TRBJ2-7	CSVDGRGYSEQYF	TGCAGCGTTGATGGTCGGGGGTACAGCGAGCAGTACTTC
.	many	TRBV7-3	TRBJ2-3	CASSLTKNSLTKNPPTDTQYF	TGTGCCAGCAGCTTAACTAAGAACAGCTTAACTAAGAACCCGCCCACAGATACGCAGTATTTT
TRBD1	many	TRBV6-2/TRBV6-3	TRBJ1-1	CASSYSTRDRGDEAFF	TGTGCCAGCAGTTACTCTACCCGGGACAGGGGAGATGAAGCTTTCTTT
TRBD2	many	TRBV12-3/TRBV12-4	TRBJ2-3	CASYSWGGSTDTQYF	TGTGCCAGCTACTCCTGGGGAGGGAGCACAGATACGCAGTATTTT
TRBD2	.	TRBV7-2	TRBJ2-3	CASSFSGGIGDTQYF	TGTGCCAGCAGCTTTAGCGGGGGAATAGGGGATACGCAGTATTTT
.	.	TRBV7-2	TRBJ1-4	CATRRGANEKLFF	TGTGCCACGCGGAGGGGGGCTAATGAAAAACTGTTTTTT
.	many	TRBV7-2	TRBJ1-4	CASSRGVGNEKLFF	TGTGCCAGCAGCCGGGGTGTAGGTAATGAAAAACTGTTTTTT
.	many	TRBV10-3	TRBJ2-3	CAIRGRLVGGTDTQYF	TGTGCCATCAGGGGGAGACTAGTCGGCGGCACAGATACGCAGTATTTT
TRBD1	.	TRBV5-1	TRBJ2-1	CASSDAGGIYNEQFF	TGCGCCAGCAGCGACGCAGGGGGCATCTACAATGAGCAGTTCTTC
.	few	TRBV11-2	TRBJ2-5	CASSLYGGEETQYF	TGTGCCAGCAGCCTTTACGGAGGGGAAGAGACCCAGTACTTC
.	medium-sized	TRBV6-2/TRBV6-3	TRBJ2-7	CASSYKGPYEQYF	TGTGCCAGCAGTTACAAGGGACCGTACGAGCAGTACTTC
.	many	TRBV29-1	TRBJ1-1	CSVREGLVGAFF	TGCAGCGTAAGAGAGGGTTTAGTCGGGGCTTTCTTT
TRBD2	many	TRBV9	TRBJ2-3	CASSAAGTSGGSTQYF	TGTGCCAGCAGCGCCGCCGGGACTAGCGGGGGATCTACGCAGTATTTT
.	many	TRBV11-2	TRBJ2-7	CASSSDVGGEQYF	TGTGCCAGCAGCTCCGATGTTGGGGGTGAGCAGTACTTC
.	many	TRBV6-5	TRBJ1-1	CASSYDLQGAYTEAFF	TGTGCCAGCAGTTACGATTTACAAGGGGCATACACTGAAGCTTTCTTT
TRBD1	many	TRBV19	TRBJ1-2	CYRGGYTF	TGCTACAGGGGTGGCTACACCTTC
TRBD1	many	TRBV20-1	TRBJ1-4	CSAGLFGTRGEKLFF	TGCAGTGCTGGACTTTTCGGGACCAGGGGGGAAAAACTGTTTTTT